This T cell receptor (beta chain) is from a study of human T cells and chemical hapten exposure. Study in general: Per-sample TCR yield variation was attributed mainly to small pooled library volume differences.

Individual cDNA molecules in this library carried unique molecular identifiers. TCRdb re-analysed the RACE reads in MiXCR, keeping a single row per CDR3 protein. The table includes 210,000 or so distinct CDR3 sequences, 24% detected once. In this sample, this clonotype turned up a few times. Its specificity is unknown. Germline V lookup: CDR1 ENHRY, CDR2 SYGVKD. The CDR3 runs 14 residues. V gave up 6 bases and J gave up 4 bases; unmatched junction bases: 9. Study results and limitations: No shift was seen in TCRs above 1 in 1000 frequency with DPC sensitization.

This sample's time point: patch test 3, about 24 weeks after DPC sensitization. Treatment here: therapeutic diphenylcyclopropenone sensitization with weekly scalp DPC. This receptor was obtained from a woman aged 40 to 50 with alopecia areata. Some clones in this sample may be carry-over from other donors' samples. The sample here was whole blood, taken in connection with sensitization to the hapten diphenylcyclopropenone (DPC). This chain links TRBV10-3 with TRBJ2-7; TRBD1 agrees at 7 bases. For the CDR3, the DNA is TGTGCCATCAGCTACAGGGGTGTGGGATACGAGCAGTACTTC. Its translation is CAISYRGVGYEQYF.